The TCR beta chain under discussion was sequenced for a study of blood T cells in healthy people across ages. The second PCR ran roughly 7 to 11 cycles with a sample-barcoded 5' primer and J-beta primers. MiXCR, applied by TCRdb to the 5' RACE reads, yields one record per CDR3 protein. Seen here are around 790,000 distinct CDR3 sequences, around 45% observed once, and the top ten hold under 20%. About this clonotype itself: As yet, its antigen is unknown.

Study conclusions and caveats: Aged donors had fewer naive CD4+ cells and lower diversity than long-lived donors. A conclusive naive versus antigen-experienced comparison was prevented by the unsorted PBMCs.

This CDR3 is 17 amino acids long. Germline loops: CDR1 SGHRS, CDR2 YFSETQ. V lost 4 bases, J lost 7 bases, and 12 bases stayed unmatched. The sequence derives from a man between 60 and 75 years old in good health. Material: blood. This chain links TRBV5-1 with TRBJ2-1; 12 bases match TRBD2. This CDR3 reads CASSPLAGGRSMNEQFF. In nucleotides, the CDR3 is TGCGCCAGCAGCCCGCTAGCGGGGGGGCGATCGATGAATGAGCAGTTCTTC.